This passage covers 3 T cell receptor beta chains from one sample sequenced in a study of blood T cell repertoires in COVID-19. Sequenced by immunoSEQ multiplex PCR; TCRdb stores in-frame clones only, minus some. The sample lists more than 110,000 clones, over 75% occurring once. Material for sequencing was PBMCs or T cells enriched from blood (not recorded which). The receptors shown here come from a woman aged 50 to 60 who had recovered from COVID-19.

The chain has TRBV9 and TRBJ1-4; D possibly corresponds to TRBD1 (5 bases). CDR1 and CDR2 from the germline V gene are SGDLS and YYNGEE. With 0 bases removed from V and 7 bases from J, the gap between germline ends came to 16 bases. This CDR3 is built from 16 residues. CDR3 sequence reads: CASSVAGGDNGEKLFF. In DNA, the CDR3 is TGTGCCAGCAGCGTAGCTGGGGGGGATAATGGTGAAAAACTGTTTTTT.

This chain uses TRBV7-9 with TRBJ2-3; possible D gene TRBD1, 6 bases. The V end was cut by 0 bases, the J end by 4 bases, with 14 bases between. Germline lookup yields CDR1 SEHNR and CDR2 FQNEAQ (reference sequence). There are 16 residues in the CDR3. CDR3 nucleotide sequence: TGTGCCAGCAGCTTAGCGGCAGGGGATGTCCCAGATACGCAGTATTTT. Protein product: CASSLAAGDVPDTQYF.

This chain connects TRBV9 to TRBJ2-3, with 7 positions matching TRBD2. Looked up from germline, CDR1 is SGDLS and CDR2 is YYNGEE. CDR3 length equals 15 residues. V lost 1 base to trimming and J lost 3 bases; unmatched junction nucleotides: 5. The CDR3 DNA is TGTGCCAGCAGCGTACTGGCGGGAGAGACAGATACGCAGTATTTT. Protein: CASSVLAGETDTQYF.